This T cell receptor beta chain was obtained from a study of neurological immune-mediated disorders. Synthesis of cDNA was accomplished via 5'RACE employing 10-nucleotide random UMIs. TCRdb processed the 5' RACE reads anew with MiXCR; each CDR3 protein has one entry. The data hold fewer than 85,000 distinct CDR3 sequences, with approximately 5% observed a single time. The unsorted libraries were prepared from 2 million PBMCs (stored at -80 C). This clonotype was seen at least ten times. V dropped 5 bases and J dropped 6 bases, with 10 bases sitting between them. The germline V gene encodes CDR1 SEHNR and CDR2 FQNEAQ (reference sequence). The CDR3 totals 12 residues.

The sequenced sample was PBMCs. The origin of this receptor is a young woman with multiple sclerosis. This chain joins TRBV7-9 and TRBJ1-1; tentative D call: TRBD1 (6 bases). This chain's CDR3 is CASSLRGPEAFF. The CDR3 DNA follows: TGTGCCAGCAGCCTCAGGGGTCCTGAAGCTTTCTTT.